This TCR beta chain was obtained from a study of blood T cell repertoires in COVID-19. Study-level background: COVID-19 samples collected from the United States, Italy and Spain covered acute and convalescent phases. T cells, B-cell-depleted T cells, or PBMCs provided the cDNA or gDNA that served as material.

Germline-derived CDR1 and CDR2 are SGHVS and FQNEAQ. This CDR3 comprises 15 residues. V lost 0 bases, J lost 2 bases, and 8 bases lay in between. Using immunoSEQ multiplex PCR, the repertoire was profiled, and TCRdb retains in-frame clones only, with some absent. Found here are some 100,000 clones, 70% to 90% of them singletons; the top ten hold 6.5%. The clonotype comes from a woman aged 55-69 years with acute or convalescent COVID-19. Sequenced: peripheral blood. The chain couples TRBV7-8 to TRBJ1-5, with TRBD1 as a possible D gene (5 bases). CDR3 nucleotides: TGTGCCAGCAGCTTAGCGGGGCCGGGCAATCAGCCCCAGCATTTT. It specifies CASSLAGPGNQPQHF.